The present T cell receptor beta chain was sequenced within a study of cytomegalovirus exposure and HLA in healthy donors. The CDR3 is made up of 14 amino acids. V was pared by 7 bases and J by 4 bases, with 16 bases between. Germline V gene sequence: CDR1 MNHEY, CDR2 SVGAGI. The primer mix had 60 Vbeta and 13 Jbeta primers. Clones were sequenced by immunoSEQ multiplex PCR, and TCRdb holds only the in-frame ones, with some missing. In the table there are 64,000 or so clones, over 60% of which are singletons. The sample was PBMCs. The receptor's source is a man aged 35-49 years in good health and CMV-seropositive. The chain couples TRBV6-5 to TRBJ1-1; D perhaps matches TRBD1 (6 bases). The CDR3 here is CASIRGGLSTEAFF. Written as DNA, the CDR3 is TGTGCCAGCATTAGGGGGGGGCTGAGCACTGAAGCTTTCTTT.